This T cell receptor (beta chain) appears in the sequencing data of a study of CD8+CD57+ T cells in acquired aplastic anemia. Overall study context: Each DNA sample taken from sorted CD4+ and CD8+ cells came to 2.5 to 4 ug on average. Healthy donor sequencing depth: some 10 million CD4+, roughly 11 million CD8+ reads. Broader study findings: Any difference that existed in CD8+ Simpson's diversity between patients and controls was not significant. Patients and controls shared about 30 CD8+ CDR3 sequences, which appeared highly expressed in patients and within their immunodominant clones.

Investigators profiled TCR beta VDJ and CDR3 from genomic DNA template. TCRdb re-derived calls from the reads in MiXCR, one entry per CDR3 protein. The table includes about 160,000 distinct CDR3 sequences, just under 45% detected once. This clonotype appeared many times. Its target is unknown. This CDR3 region has 12 residues. Germline V gene data show CDR1 as SNHLY and CDR2 as FYNNEI. Trimming removed 4 bases at V and 0 bases at J, with 4 bases between. This receptor was taken from a human donor in good health. The chain employs TRBV2 and TRBJ2-7, with D unclear. The specimen sequenced was sorted CD4+, CD8+, or CD8+CD57+ T cells (not recorded which) from PBMCs. In nucleotides, the CDR3 is TGTGCCAGCAGTGGAGACTCCTACGAGCAGTACTTC. Its translation: CASSGDSYEQYF.